The 18 T cell receptor beta chains below all came from one sample that was sequenced in a study of siplizumab effects on memory and regulatory T cells. Sequencing was performed with immunoSEQ multiplex PCR; in TCRdb, only in-frame clones are kept and a portion is missing. The sample contains around 110,000 clones, approximately 94% of which appear only once. Sequencing was carried out using non-Treg CD4+ T cells sorted from blood. These receptors were obtained from a human donor in good health.

The rearrangement links TRBV9 to TRBJ2-3; 10 bases line up with TRBD2. This CDR3 comprises 17 residues. Germline V gene sequence: CDR1 SGDLS, CDR2 YYNGEE. The trim removed 0 bases at V and 2 bases at J, leaving 6 bases unmatched. The CDR3 DNA reads TGTGCCAGCAGCGTAGGAACTAGCGGGATATACACAGATACGCAGTATTTT. This gives the protein CASSVGTSGIYTDTQYF.

The genes are TRBV11-3 and TRBJ2-3, with TRBD2 matching over 9 bases. The CDR3 is 16 amino acids. Losses at the gene ends were 5 bases for V and 0 bases for J; bases not matched to a gene: 6. Germline-derived CDR1 and CDR2 are SGHNT and YENEEA. The CDR3 sequence is CASSHGLAHSTDTQYF. The DNA of the CDR3 is TGTGCCAGCAGCCATGGACTAGCGCATAGCACAGATACGCAGTATTTT.

The chain employs TRBV2 and TRBJ2-3; 8 bases align to TRBD1. Germline assignment: CDR1 SNHLY and CDR2 FYNNEI. The V gene end was trimmed by 5 bases and the J gene end by 2 bases; junction bases not matched to a gene: 3. This CDR3 region has 14 residues. This chain's CDR3 is CASSLDRATDTQYF. The CDR3 DNA reads TGTGCCAGCAGTCTGGACAGGGCCACAGATACGCAGTATTTT.

This sequence joins TRBV5-1 and TRBJ1-1, with D perhaps matching TRBD1 (6 bases). Germline CDR1 and CDR2: SGHRS and YFSETQ. The CDR3 length is 15 residues. V was cut by 4 bases and J by 1 base, with 14 bases left in between. CDR3 loop: CASSLRGLGNTEAFF. In nucleotides, the CDR3 is TGCGCCAGCAGCCTTCGGGGGCTGGGGAACACTGAAGCTTTCTTT.

This clone has only one observation. This sequence joins TRBV25-1 and TRBJ1-2, with D unresolved. The germline CDR1 and CDR2 sequences are MGHDK and SYGVNS. Trimming removed 2 bases at V and 8 bases at J, with 12 bases between. The CDR3 length is 13 residues. CDR3 amino acids: CASSEGTVSGYTF. CDR3 nucleotides: TGTGCCAGCAGTGAAGGTACAGTGTCCGGCTACACCTTC.

J is TRBJ1-2 and V is TRBV6-5; no clear D gene. The CDR3 has 15 residues. Germline V gene sequence: CDR1 MNHEY, CDR2 SVGAGI. Trimming left V 2 bases short and J 4 bases short, with 14 bases between. CDR3 loop: CASSYGGEKGYGYTF. The DNA for the CDR3 is TGTGCCAGCAGTTACGGTGGCGAAAAGGGCTATGGCTACACCTTC.

The chain employs TRBV9 and TRBJ1-1, with D uncertain. Per the germline V gene, CDR1 is SGDLS and CDR2 is YYNGEE. Trimming removed 0 bases at V and 0 bases at J, with 3 bases between. This CDR3 has 13 amino acids. CDR3 sequence reads: CASSVDMNTEAFF. CDR3 sequence (DNA): TGTGCCAGCAGCGTAGATATGAACACTGAAGCTTTCTTT.

The chain links TRBV5-6 to TRBJ2-7; possibly TRBD1 for D (6 bases). The V gene's germline CDR1 is SGHDT and CDR2 YYEEEE. CDR3 length: 12 residues. V was trimmed by 4 bases and J by 11 bases, leaving 16 bases between them. The CDR3 region has the DNA TGTGCCAGCAGCGCCGGGACACCTAGGGAGTACTTC. Its protein product is CASSAGTPREYF.

The V and J genes are TRBV5-4 and TRBJ2-5; 8 bases are shared with TRBD1. In germline, CDR1 is SGHNT, CDR2 YYREEE (reference sequence). This CDR3 has 15 amino acids. The J segment lost 6 bases and the V segment lost 2 bases, leaving 9 bases of the junction unmatched. The CDR3 bases are TGTGCCAGCAGCTTCGATCAGGGGGCTTATCAGACCCAGTACTTC. This translates into CASSFDQGAYQTQYF.

The chain recombines TRBV5-1 with TRBJ2-5; D may be TRBD1 or TRBD2 (5 bases each). The germline V and J ends were trimmed by 0 bases and 5 bases, with 26 bases remaining between them. This CDR3 is 19 amino acids long. Germline-derived CDR1 and CDR2 are SGHRS and YFSETQ. The CDR3 region has the DNA TGCGCCAGCAGCTTGGCCATAAGCCGGGACCCACCTATGATGGAGACCCAGTACTTC. This encodes CASSLAISRDPPMMETQYF.

This rearrangement joins TRBV7-9 to TRBJ1-5; no clear D. Trimming removed 1 base at V and 3 bases at J, with 7 bases between. Per germline, CDR1 SEHNR and CDR2 FQNEAQ (reference sequence). The CDR3 is made up of 14 amino acids. This CDR3 is CASSLVSDNQPQHF. DNA of the CDR3: TGTGCCAGCAGCTTAGTCTCCGACAATCAGCCCCAGCATTTT.

V gene TRBV13 combines with J gene TRBJ2-1; D uncertain. The CDR3 length is 17 residues. The germline gives CDR1 PRHDT, CDR2 FYEKMQ (reference sequence). V was shortened by 5 bases and J by 0 bases, with 17 bases between the two germline ends. CDR3 nucleotides: TGTGCCAGCAGCCCCCCGGATGGATTAAGCTCCTACAATGAGCAGTTCTTC. It codes for CASSPPDGLSSYNEQFF.

The V and J genes are TRBV19 and TRBJ1-2, with 12 bases matching TRBD1. V shed 3 bases and J 8 bases; nucleotides not matched to a gene: 7. The CDR3 is made up of 15 amino acids. Germline V gene lookup returns CDR1 LNHDA and CDR2 SQIVND (reference sequence). CDR3 bases: TGTGCCAGTAGTATTGGGGGACAGGGGGCGTTCGGCTACACCTTC. Its translation is CASSIGGQGAFGYTF.

The chain recombines TRBV9 with TRBJ1-1; D possibly corresponds to TRBD1 (5 bases). V shed 3 bases and J shed 1 base, with 13 bases lying between them. The CDR3 extends over 15 amino acids. Germline loops: CDR1 SGDLS, CDR2 YYNGEE. CDR3 in amino acids: CASSGSGTENTEAFF. DNA for the CDR3: TGTGCCAGCAGCGGAAGCGGGACGGAGAACACTGAAGCTTTCTTT.

In the case of this clone: Other DNA variants within this sample encode the same CDR3. This chain links TRBV5-4 with TRBJ2-5; 8 bases map to TRBD1. The CDR3 totals 14 residues. J was trimmed by 4 bases and V by 2 bases; bases with no gene match: 4. Germline V gene sequence: CDR1 SGHNT, CDR2 YYREEE (reference sequence). Here the CDR3 reads CASSFDRGGETQYF. The CDR3 nucleotides read TGTGCCAGCAGCTTTGACAGGGGAGGAGAGACCCAGTACTTC. The whole variable domain, filled in from reference TRBV5-4 and TRBJ2-5, reads ETGVTQSPTHLIKTRGQQVTLRCSSQSGHNTVSWYQQALGQGPQFIFQYYREEENGRGNFPPRFSGLQFPNYSSELNVNALELDDSALYLCASSFDRGGETQYFGPGTRLLVL.

This sequence joins TRBV19 and TRBJ2-5; 7 positions agree with TRBD2. There are 14 residues in the CDR3. CDR1 and CDR2 from the germline V gene are LNHDA and SQIVND (reference sequence). The junction had 11 bases not matched to a gene; V was cut back by 7 bases and J by 6 bases. The CDR3 DNA follows: TGTGCCAGTACGTCTAGCGGAGAGTTGAAGACCCAGTACTTC. It yields the protein CASTSSGELKTQYF.

Written as DNA, the CDR3 is TGCGCCAGCAGCTTGGAAGTAAGGACAGGGGGCCAAGAGACCCAGTACTTC. This gives the protein CASSLEVRTGGQETQYF. The V gene is TRBV5-1, the J gene TRBJ2-5; 10 bases line up with TRBD1. In germline, CDR1 is SGHRS, CDR2 YFSETQ. The CDR3 runs to 17 residues. Trimming at V came to 0 bases and at J to 1 base, leaving 6 bases not matched to a gene. Filled out from reference TRBV5-1 and TRBJ2-5, the complete variable domain reads KAGVTQTPRYLIKTRGQQVTLSCSPISGHRSVSWYQQTPGQGLQFLFEYFSETQRNKGNFPGRFSGRQFSNSRSEMNVSTLELGDSALYLCASSLEVRTGGQETQYFGPGTRLLVL.

The V call is TRBV6-1, the J call TRBJ1-1; perhaps TRBD1 as D (5 bases). V lost 1 base and J 2 bases, leaving 11 bases between the germline ends. CDR1 and CDR2 (germline): MNHNS, SASEGT. The CDR3 totals 15 residues. The CDR3 DNA sequence: TGTGCCAGCAGTGAAGTGCGAGGGGCAAACACTGAAGCTTTCTTT. It encodes CASSEVRGANTEAFF.